The sequence of this T cell receptor beta chain was determined in a study of Ad26.COV2.S vaccination and SARS-CoV-2 variants. CDR3 length equals 15 residues. CDR1 and CDR2 from the germline V gene are SGDLS and YYNGEE. V lost 0 bases to trimming and J lost 3 bases, with 10 bases between them. The study, taken as a whole, reports: Spike-specific CD8+ and CD4+ T cell responses reportedly showed substantial breadth after vaccination.

This clone has a handful of counts. As yet, its antigen is unknown. Some clones are missing from TCRdb's copy, which holds only in-frame ones; the method was immunoSEQ multiplex PCR. The sample records 300,000 to 400,000 clones, about 91% being singletons. The chain links TRBV9 to TRBJ1-5, with D uncertain. Sequencing used peripheral blood, obtained after recovery from COVID-19. The receptor comes from a human donor who had recovered from COVID-19. CDR3 sequence: CASSVGVGFNQPQHF. CDR3 sequence (DNA): TGTGCCAGCAGCGTAGGTGTGGGGTTCAATCAGCCCCAGCATTTT.